Sequencing of this TCR beta chain was carried out in a study of blood T cell repertoires in COVID-19. Study as a whole: PBMCs, B-cell-depleted T cells, or T cells provided the cDNA or gDNA that made up the material.

In the original processing: Amplification from reference gene primers served as the basis for estimated nucleated cell counts. The protocol was immunoSEQ multiplex PCR, while the TCRdb copy is restricted to in-frame clones and leaves out a portion. V, J and clone size are those of that table, while D and trimming were read from the DNA. The sample shows over 150,000 clones, approximately 79% of them seen only once. The material sequenced was peripheral blood. This receptor was taken from a woman aged 70-85 years with acute or convalescent COVID-19.

The CDR3 here is CASSLRRGEAGNTIYF. Written as DNA, the CDR3 is TGTGCCAGCAGCTTAAGGCGCGGGGAGGCTGGAAACACCATATATTTT. The genes are TRBV7-8 and TRBJ1-3; D is uncertain. The CDR3 has 16 amino acids. V lost 2 bases to trimming and J lost 2 bases, with 13 bases between them. The germline CDR1 and CDR2 sequences are SGHVS and FQNEAQ.